What follows are 6 T cell receptor beta chains derived from one specimen sequenced in a study of blood T cells in healthy people across ages. PCR was performed a second time for about 7 to 11 cycles using a sample-barcoded 5' primer and a J-beta primer mix. From the 5' RACE reads, TCRdb called clonotypes with MiXCR, one entry per CDR3 protein. The table includes nearly 1 million distinct CDR3 sequences, roughly 51% detected once. Sequencing input: blood. These receptor sequences come from a woman between 55 and 75 years old in good health.

This clonotype was recorded a few times. The chain employs TRBV28 and TRBJ2-3, with TRBD2 matching 10 bases. The V and J ends lost 3 bases and 2 bases, in that order; junction bases with no gene match: 17. From germline, CDR1 is MDHEN and CDR2 SYDVKM. This CDR3 comprises 20 residues. The CDR3 DNA reads TGTGCCAGCAGTTTGGCACTAGCGGGACCCGATTGGGAGAACACAGATACGCAGTATTTT. Its protein product is CASSLALAGPDWENTDTQYF.

This clonotype was found a few times. The chain carries TRBV12-3 or TRBV12-4 and TRBJ2-3; possible D gene TRBD2, 6 bases. Trimming cost V 0 bases and J 2 bases, with 12 bases left between them. The CDR3 extends over 16 amino acids. The CDR3 DNA reads TGTGCCAGCAGTTTAGCGGGAGGCCACCTCACAGATACGCAGTATTTT. Amino acids: CASSLAGGHLTDTQYF.

The chain couples TRBV28 to TRBJ1-2; no clear D. This CDR3 has 17 amino acids. V shed 3 bases and J shed 1 base, with 18 bases lying between them. The germline V gene encodes CDR1 MDHEN and CDR2 SYDVKM. The chain's CDR3 is CASSFGLRHGNNYGYTF. The CDR3 DNA reads TGTGCCAGCAGTTTCGGACTTCGCCACGGGAATAACTATGGCTACACCTTC.

This clonotype was observed a handful of times. The V call is TRBV29-1, the J call TRBJ2-7, with D unresolved. The CDR3 has 13 residues. Trimming removed 4 bases at V and 3 bases at J, with 13 bases between. Germline CDR1 and CDR2: SQVTM and ANQGSEA. CDR3 sequence (DNA): TGCAGCGTTGCTCGCGAACAAGACTACGAGCAGTACTTC. Protein: CSVAREQDYEQYF.

This clonotype was seen only a few times. The CDR3 DNA reads as TGTGCCAGCAGCCAGAACCGGGCCCTCGGCGAGCAGTACTTC. Its translation is CASSQNRALGEQYF. The chain carries TRBV6-6 and TRBJ2-7; D remains unclear. V was trimmed by 6 bases and J by 6 bases, leaving 18 bases between them. The CDR3 length is 14 residues. Germline V gene data show CDR1 as MNHNY and CDR2 as SVGAGI (reference sequence).

The chain uses TRBV7-8 and TRBJ2-1; 12 nucleotides agree with TRBD1. The CDR3 is made up of 14 amino acids. CDR1 and CDR2 from the germline V gene are SGHVS and FQNEAQ. V lost 6 bases and J lost 6; bases outside the gene matches: 3. CDR3 nucleotide sequence: TGTGCCAGCAGATCGGGACAGGGGGCCAATGAGCAGTTCTTC. Its translation is CASRSGQGANEQFF.